Listed below are T cell receptor beta chains from one sample, sequenced in a study of neurological immune-mediated disorders. MiXCR, run by TCRdb on the 5' RACE reads, gives a single entry per CDR3 protein. The sample shows approximately 86,000 distinct CDR3 sequences, approximately 2.4% of them seen only once. The sample taken for sequencing was PBMCs. These receptors all come from a woman in her twenties or thirties with multiple sclerosis. Each CDR3 is given with its conserved first and last residue. A D gene is named only where the DNA matches it firmly. Clone size appears in some rows only: once, few, many, or a class for an expanded clone.

clone size	V gene	D gene	J gene	CDR3 DNA	CDR3 protein
many	TRBV6-2/TRBV6-3	TRBD2	TRBJ2-7	TGTGCCAGCAGTGCCGGGGGGACCTACTACGAGCAGTACTTC	CASSAGGTYYEQYF
NA	TRBV12-3/TRBV12-4	NA	TRBJ2-5	TGTGCCAGCAGTCCAATTGGCGGGAACGTCGCAGAGACCCAGTACTTC	CASSPIGGNVAETQYF
NA	TRBV6-1	NA	TRBJ1-1	TGTGCCAGCAGTGATCGGGGTTGGGCCACTGAAGCTTTCTTT	CASSDRGWATEAFF
many	TRBV4-2	NA	TRBJ1-2	TGTGCCAGCAGCCAAGCCTCCGGGGCCGTAGATGGCTACACCTTC	CASSQASGAVDGYTF
many	TRBV6-5	NA	TRBJ1-4	TGTGCCAGCAGTTACCGGTCGCCTACTAATGAAAAACTGTTTTTT	CASSYRSPTNEKLFF
many	TRBV12-3/TRBV12-4	NA	TRBJ2-1	TGTGCCAGCAGCCGGACCCTTAGCGGCTTCTACAATGAGCAGTTCTTC	CASSRTLSGFYNEQFF
many	TRBV30	NA	TRBJ1-5	TGTGCCTGGAGGACCTCAAATAGCAATCAGCCCCAGCATTTT	CAWRTSNSNQPQHF
many	TRBV29-1	NA	TRBJ2-1	TGCAGCGTTGAGAAGGGTAGTTACAATGAGCAGTTCTTC	CSVEKGSYNEQFF
many	TRBV29-1	NA	TRBJ2-3	TGCAGCGTTGAAGATAGCAGCAGCACAGATACGCAGTATTTT	CSVEDSSSTDTQYF
NA	TRBV11-3	NA	TRBJ1-2	TGTGCCAGCAGCTTAGGGGGTTTGGCGGACTATGGCTACACCTTC	CASSLGGLADYGYTF
many	TRBV7-9	NA	TRBJ1-2	TGTGCCAGCAGGGGATTTGAGTATGGCTACACCTTC	CASRGFEYGYTF
many	TRBV5-1	TRBD2	TRBJ2-7	TGCGCCAGCAGCTTAACCGGGACTAGCGGGTTCAACGAGCAGTACTTC	CASSLTGTSGFNEQYF
many	TRBV10-3	TRBD2	TRBJ2-3	TGTGCCATCAGTGAGGGACTAGCGGACTACACAGATACGCAGTATTTT	CAISEGLADYTDTQYF
many	TRBV12-3/TRBV12-4	NA	TRBJ1-2	TGTGCCAGCAGCATAGACAACCTCTATGGCTACACCTTC	CASSIDNLYGYTF
many	TRBV12-3/TRBV12-4	TRBD1	TRBJ2-7	TGTGCCAGCGGAAAGGGGACAGGGAGATACGAGCAGTACTTC	CASGKGTGRYEQYF
many	TRBV7-2	NA	TRBJ1-6	TGTGCCAGCGGGAGGACAGCTTATAATTCACCCCTCCACTTT	CASGRTAYNSPLHF
many	TRBV21-1	NA	TRBJ1-2	TGTGCCAGCAGCATCCAGGGAAACTATGGCTACACCTTC	CASSIQGNYGYTF
many	TRBV5-1	NA	TRBJ1-3	TGCGCCAGCAGCTTGGCCGCGGGTTCTGGAAACACCATATATTTT	CASSLAAGSGNTIYF
many	TRBV7-2	TRBD1	TRBJ2-5	TGTGCCAGCAGCTTCCAGGGACAGCAAGAGACCCAGTACTTC	CASSFQGQQETQYF
few	TRBV7-2	NA	TRBJ1-5	TGTGCCAGCAGCCCATCGGGTGTAGGCAATCAGCCCCAGCATTTT	CASSPSGVGNQPQHF
once	TRBV3-1	TRBD2	TRBJ2-2	TGTGCCGGCAGCCAAGAACTAGCGGTAAACAACGGGGAGCTGTTTTTT	CAGSQELAVNNGELFF
many	TRBV20-1	NA	TRBJ2-1	TGCAGTGCGGGGGGGGGCGCGAATGAGCAGTTCTTC	CSAGGGANEQFF
many	TRBV20-1	TRBD1	TRBJ2-7	TGCAGTGCTAAGGGGACAGTCTCAGGCTACGAGCAGTACTTC	CSAKGTVSGYEQYF
many	TRBV5-4	TRBD2	TRBJ2-2	TGTGCCAGCAGCTTGGCGGGAGCGGGGACCGGGGAGCTGTTTTTT	CASSLAGAGTGELFF
many	TRBV7-2	NA	TRBJ2-3	TGTGCCAGCAGCTTAGCCAGGGGTGATACGCAGTATTTT	CASSLARGDTQYF
many	TRBV7-2	TRBD1	TRBJ1-3	TGTGCCAGCAGCCCAAAGGGCCCGGGACAGAGGTCTTCCTCTGGAAACACCATATATTTT	CASSPKGPGQRSSSGNTIYF
many	TRBV7-2	NA	TRBJ1-5	TGTGCCAGCAGCCCGGGGCGCGGTAGCAATCAGCCCCAGCATTTT	CASSPGRGSNQPQHF
many	TRBV6-6	TRBD1	TRBJ2-7	TGTGCCAGCAGTACCGGGACAGGGGTTGTCGAGCAGTACTTC	CASSTGTGVVEQYF
many	TRBV12-3/TRBV12-4	NA	TRBJ1-1	TGTGCCAGCAGTTTAGCGGTCAGGGGTACTGAAGCTTTCTTT	CASSLAVRGTEAFF